These 22 T cell receptor beta chains originate from one sample sequenced in a study of blood T cells in healthy people across ages. PCR was performed a second time for about 6 to 12 cycles using a sample-barcoded 5' primer and a J-beta primer mix. TCRdb ran MiXCR on the 5' RACE reads and lists one entry per CDR3 protein. The data hold about 1 million distinct CDR3 sequences, with over 35% observed a single time. Specimen: blood. These receptors were collected from an older woman in good health.

This clonotype was seen only a few times. V gene TRBV20-1 combines with J gene TRBJ2-6, with unresolved D. The ends were cut back, 0 bases at V and 0 bases at J, with 15 bases in the middle. This CDR3 comprises 18 residues. CDR1 and CDR2 (germline): DFQATT, SNEGSKA (reference sequence). The CDR3: CSARDRPDLTSGANVLTF. The CDR3 DNA reads TGCAGTGCTAGAGATAGGCCAGATTTAACCTCTGGGGCCAACGTCCTGACTTTC.

V and J are TRBV5-1 and TRBJ1-4; D possibly corresponds to TRBD1 (5 bases). Germline CDR1 SGHRS, CDR2 YFSETQ. This CDR3 is 15 amino acids long. The V end was cut by 0 bases, the J end by 6 bases, with 12 bases between. In DNA, the CDR3 is TGCGCCAGCAGCTTGGGAACCAGGGTCGATGAAAAACTGTTTTTT. Protein: CASSLGTRVDEKLFF.

This clonotype was seen only a few times. V gene TRBV29-1 combines with J gene TRBJ2-5; 11 bases fit TRBD2. Matching the DNA end better, TRBJ2-7 makes the J call doubtful. The CDR3 covers 14 residues. Germline assignment: CDR1 SQVTM and CDR2 ANQGSEA. The CDR3 sequence: CSAEGTSGTYEQYF. CDR3 DNA sequence: TGCAGCGCCGAAGGGACTAGCGGAACCTACGAGCAGTACTTC.

This clonotype was counted between two and nine times. The gene calls are TRBV2 and TRBJ2-3, with D perhaps being TRBD1 or TRBD2 (5 bases each). CDR3 length: 13 residues. The V and J ends lost 4 bases and 1 base respectively, with 6 bases between them. Germline CDR1 is SNHLY and CDR2 is FYNNEI. CDR3 protein: CASSGDGTDTQYF. CDR3 sequence (DNA): TGTGCCAGCAGTGGGGACGGCACAGATACGCAGTATTTT.

This chain links TRBV28 with TRBJ2-7; 7 bases agree with TRBD2. The V and J ends lost 6 bases and 5 bases, in that order; junction bases with no gene match: 4. Germline values: CDR1 MDHEN, CDR2 SYDVKM. The CDR3 loop spans 12 amino acids. The CDR3 spells CASSEGLDEQYF. The CDR3 DNA is TGTGCCAGCAGCGAAGGACTAGACGAGCAGTACTTC. The whole variable domain, filled in from reference TRBV28 and TRBJ2-7, reads DVKVTQSSRYLVKRTGEKVFLECVQDMDHENMFWYRQDPGLGLRLIYFSYDVKMKEKGDIPEGYSVSREKKERFSLILESASTNQTSMYLCASSEGLDEQYFGPGTRLTVT.

The J gene is TRBJ2-1, the V gene TRBV7-8, with D uncertain. The CDR3 totals 15 residues. Trimming shortened V by 1 base and J by 5 bases, and 12 bases separated the two germline ends. CDR1 and CDR2 from the germline V gene are SGHVS and FQNEAQ. The CDR3 nucleotides are TGTGCCAGCAGCTTAGTAGCCGACCCTGACAATGAGCAGTTCTTC. Encoded protein: CASSLVADPDNEQFF.

This chain links TRBV28 with TRBJ2-1, with 12 positions matching TRBD2. Germline assignment: CDR1 MDHEN and CDR2 SYDVKM. The CDR3 length is 17 residues. The trim removed 4 bases at V and 7 bases at J, leaving 11 bases unmatched. For the CDR3, the DNA is TGTGCCAGCAGTTCCCCGTCTAGCGGGAGGGCTTTGAATGAGCAGTTCTTC. This sequence encodes CASSSPSSGRALNEQFF.

The chain is built from TRBV12-3 or TRBV12-4 and TRBJ2-3; D is possibly TRBD2 (5 bases). Between the trimmed V and J ends, which lost 6 bases and 2 bases, there was a span of 12 bases. This CDR3 is built from 14 residues. The DNA of the CDR3 is TGTGCCAGCAGCCAGTCGGACTTCACAGATACGCAGTATTTT. Its protein is CASSQSDFTDTQYF.

This rearrangement joins TRBV29-1 to TRBJ2-7; a weak D match, TRBD1 (5 bases). The last part of the DNA fits TRBJ2-5 better; the J call may be wrong. Germline loops: CDR1 SQVTM, CDR2 ANQGSEA. This CDR3 is 14 amino acids long. CDR3 in DNA: TGCAGCGTTGGGTCTTTAGGGGCTAGAGAGACCCAGTACTTC. This sequence encodes CSVGSLGARETQYF.

The chain uses TRBV4-1 and TRBJ1-4; D remains ambiguous. The CDR3 spans 14 residues. From germline, CDR1 is MGHRA and CDR2 YSYEKL. The V and J ends lost 2 bases and 3 bases respectively, with 7 bases between them. The CDR3 bases are TGCGCCAGCAGCCAAAGTTCTGCTAATGAAAAACTGTTTTTT. It codes for CASSQSSANEKLFF.

The J gene is TRBJ2-3, the V gene TRBV11-2; D uncertain. Germline V gives CDR1 SGHAT, CDR2 FQNNGV. The V end was cut by 5 bases, the J end by 3 bases, with 9 bases between. The CDR3 extends over 13 amino acids. The CDR3 is CASSLPVTDTQYF. The CDR3, as DNA: TGTGCCAGCAGCCTCCCCGTTACAGATACGCAGTATTTT.

The gene calls are TRBV29-1 and TRBJ1-1, with D perhaps TRBD1 (5 bases). There are 14 residues in the CDR3. CDR1 is SQVTM and CDR2 is ANQGSEA in the germline V gene. Trimming removed 3 bases at V and 0 bases at J, with 11 bases between. CDR3 residues: CSVDRGGMNTEAFF. CDR3 sequence (DNA): TGCAGCGTTGACCGGGGGGGAATGAACACTGAAGCTTTCTTT. Looking up the rest from reference TRBV29-1 and TRBJ1-1 gives the full variable domain: SAVISQKPSRDICQRGTSLTIQCQVDSQVTMMFWYRQQPGQSLTLIATANQGSEATYESGFVIDKFPISRPNLTFSTLTVSNMSPEDSSIYLCSVDRGGMNTEAFFGQGTRLTVV.

In its sample, this clonotype was seen a few times. The chain recombines TRBV6-5 with TRBJ2-7; D might be TRBD2 (5 bases). CDR3 size: 15 residues. The V gene's germline CDR1 is MNHEY and CDR2 SVGAGI. V was trimmed by 0 bases and J by 0 bases, leaving 9 bases between them. The CDR3 here is CASSYSGGLSYEQYF. The DNA for the CDR3 is TGTGCCAGCAGTTACTCGGGTGGACTCTCCTACGAGCAGTACTTC.

The chain links TRBV5-5 to TRBJ2-4; D is uncertain. V lost 0 bases to trimming and J lost 0 bases, with 4 bases between them. The CDR3 is made up of 14 amino acids. CDR1 is SGHKS, CDR2 YYEKEE, per germline (reference sequence). CDR3 in amino acids: CASSLVLAKNIQYF. In DNA, the CDR3 is TGTGCCAGCAGCTTGGTATTAGCCAAAAACATTCAGTACTTC.

This clonotype was recorded once. The chain combines TRBV20-1 with TRBJ2-7, with 9 bases identical to TRBD1. CDR1 is DFQATT, CDR2 SNEGSKA, per germline (reference sequence). This CDR3 has 14 amino acids. The junction had 5 bases not matched to a gene; V was cut back by 3 bases and J by 2 bases. DNA of the CDR3: TGCAGTGCTAGTGTCCGGGACAGGGCCTACGAGCAGTACTTC. Protein sequence: CSASVRDRAYEQYF.

This chain links TRBV20-1 with TRBJ2-5; TRBD2 agrees at 7 bases. The CDR3 sequence is 14 residues long. Germline V gives CDR1 DFQATT, CDR2 SNEGSKA (reference sequence). The trim removed 3 bases at V and 1 base at J, leaving 5 bases unmatched. CDR3 coding DNA: TGCAGTGCTAGCCCACTAGCGACCCAAGAGACCCAGTACTTC. Its protein is CSASPLATQETQYF.

V usage is TRBV16 and J usage is TRBJ2-4; D gene ambiguous. The tail of the sequence fits TRBJ2-7 better, so the J call may be wrong. Germline V gene lookup returns CDR1 KGHSY and CDR2 FQNENV. The CDR3 is made up of 15 amino acids. CDR3 residues: CASSPSRSMTYEQYF. DNA for the CDR3: TGTGCCAGCAGCCCAAGCCGTAGCATGACCTACGAGCAGTACTTC.

The chain links TRBV7-2 to TRBJ2-3; no firm D call. Looked up from germline, CDR1 is SGHTA and CDR2 is FQGNSA. This CDR3 is 16 amino acids long. CDR3 sequence: CASLVKSHRSTDTQYF. CDR3 DNA: TGTGCTTCCCTCGTAAAGTCCCATCGGAGCACAGATACGCAGTATTTT.

This clonotype was found once. Since a much larger clone is just one base distant, this may be a read error. V is TRBV4-1 and J is TRBJ2-5; no reliable D call. Germline CDR1 reads MGHRA; CDR2 reads YSYEKL. The CDR3 length is 15 residues. CDR3 nucleotides: TGCACCAGCAGCCAAGGGTGGTCTAGCCAAGAGACCCAGTACTTC. Translation: CTSSQGWSSQETQYF.

This clonotype has more than one count but fewer than ten. The chain has TRBV20-1 and TRBJ2-3, with 9 bases identical to TRBD2. The germline V gene encodes CDR1 DFQATT and CDR2 SNEGSKA (reference sequence). The junction had 6 bases not matched to a gene; V was cut back by 6 bases and J by 5 bases. CDR3 size: 13 residues. CDR3 nucleotides: TGCAGTGCCTGGACTAGCGTAGAAGATACGCAGTATTTT. Its protein product is CSAWTSVEDTQYF.

Ten or more counts support this clonotype. The V call is TRBV29-1, the J call TRBJ2-5, with 9 bases matching TRBD2. The V and J ends lost 8 bases and 4 bases, in that order; junction bases with no gene match: 2. This CDR3 spans 11 amino acids. Germline V gene sequence: CDR1 SQVTM, CDR2 ANQGSEA. The CDR3 sequence: CSQLAGETQYF. CDR3 nucleotide sequence: TGCAGCCAACTAGCGGGAGAGACCCAGTACTTC.

This clonotype was picked up a small number of times. The chain links TRBV7-7 to TRBJ2-7; D is undetermined. Trimming left V 5 bases short and J 6 bases short, with 17 bases between. Germline lookup yields CDR1 SSHAT and CDR2 FNYEAQ (reference sequence). The CDR3 totals 14 residues. The CDR3 DNA reads TGTGCCAGCAGCGTAGAGGCGCGCTCGGGCGAGCAGTACTTC. Protein: CASSVEARSGEQYF. The entire variable domain, with the rest obtained from reference TRBV7-7 and TRBJ2-7, is as follows: GAGVSQSPRYKVTKRGQDVTLRCDPISSHATLYWYQQALGQGPEFLTYFNYEAQPDKSGLPSDRFSAERPEGSISTLTIQRTEQRDSAMYRCASSVEARSGEQYFGPGTRLTVT.